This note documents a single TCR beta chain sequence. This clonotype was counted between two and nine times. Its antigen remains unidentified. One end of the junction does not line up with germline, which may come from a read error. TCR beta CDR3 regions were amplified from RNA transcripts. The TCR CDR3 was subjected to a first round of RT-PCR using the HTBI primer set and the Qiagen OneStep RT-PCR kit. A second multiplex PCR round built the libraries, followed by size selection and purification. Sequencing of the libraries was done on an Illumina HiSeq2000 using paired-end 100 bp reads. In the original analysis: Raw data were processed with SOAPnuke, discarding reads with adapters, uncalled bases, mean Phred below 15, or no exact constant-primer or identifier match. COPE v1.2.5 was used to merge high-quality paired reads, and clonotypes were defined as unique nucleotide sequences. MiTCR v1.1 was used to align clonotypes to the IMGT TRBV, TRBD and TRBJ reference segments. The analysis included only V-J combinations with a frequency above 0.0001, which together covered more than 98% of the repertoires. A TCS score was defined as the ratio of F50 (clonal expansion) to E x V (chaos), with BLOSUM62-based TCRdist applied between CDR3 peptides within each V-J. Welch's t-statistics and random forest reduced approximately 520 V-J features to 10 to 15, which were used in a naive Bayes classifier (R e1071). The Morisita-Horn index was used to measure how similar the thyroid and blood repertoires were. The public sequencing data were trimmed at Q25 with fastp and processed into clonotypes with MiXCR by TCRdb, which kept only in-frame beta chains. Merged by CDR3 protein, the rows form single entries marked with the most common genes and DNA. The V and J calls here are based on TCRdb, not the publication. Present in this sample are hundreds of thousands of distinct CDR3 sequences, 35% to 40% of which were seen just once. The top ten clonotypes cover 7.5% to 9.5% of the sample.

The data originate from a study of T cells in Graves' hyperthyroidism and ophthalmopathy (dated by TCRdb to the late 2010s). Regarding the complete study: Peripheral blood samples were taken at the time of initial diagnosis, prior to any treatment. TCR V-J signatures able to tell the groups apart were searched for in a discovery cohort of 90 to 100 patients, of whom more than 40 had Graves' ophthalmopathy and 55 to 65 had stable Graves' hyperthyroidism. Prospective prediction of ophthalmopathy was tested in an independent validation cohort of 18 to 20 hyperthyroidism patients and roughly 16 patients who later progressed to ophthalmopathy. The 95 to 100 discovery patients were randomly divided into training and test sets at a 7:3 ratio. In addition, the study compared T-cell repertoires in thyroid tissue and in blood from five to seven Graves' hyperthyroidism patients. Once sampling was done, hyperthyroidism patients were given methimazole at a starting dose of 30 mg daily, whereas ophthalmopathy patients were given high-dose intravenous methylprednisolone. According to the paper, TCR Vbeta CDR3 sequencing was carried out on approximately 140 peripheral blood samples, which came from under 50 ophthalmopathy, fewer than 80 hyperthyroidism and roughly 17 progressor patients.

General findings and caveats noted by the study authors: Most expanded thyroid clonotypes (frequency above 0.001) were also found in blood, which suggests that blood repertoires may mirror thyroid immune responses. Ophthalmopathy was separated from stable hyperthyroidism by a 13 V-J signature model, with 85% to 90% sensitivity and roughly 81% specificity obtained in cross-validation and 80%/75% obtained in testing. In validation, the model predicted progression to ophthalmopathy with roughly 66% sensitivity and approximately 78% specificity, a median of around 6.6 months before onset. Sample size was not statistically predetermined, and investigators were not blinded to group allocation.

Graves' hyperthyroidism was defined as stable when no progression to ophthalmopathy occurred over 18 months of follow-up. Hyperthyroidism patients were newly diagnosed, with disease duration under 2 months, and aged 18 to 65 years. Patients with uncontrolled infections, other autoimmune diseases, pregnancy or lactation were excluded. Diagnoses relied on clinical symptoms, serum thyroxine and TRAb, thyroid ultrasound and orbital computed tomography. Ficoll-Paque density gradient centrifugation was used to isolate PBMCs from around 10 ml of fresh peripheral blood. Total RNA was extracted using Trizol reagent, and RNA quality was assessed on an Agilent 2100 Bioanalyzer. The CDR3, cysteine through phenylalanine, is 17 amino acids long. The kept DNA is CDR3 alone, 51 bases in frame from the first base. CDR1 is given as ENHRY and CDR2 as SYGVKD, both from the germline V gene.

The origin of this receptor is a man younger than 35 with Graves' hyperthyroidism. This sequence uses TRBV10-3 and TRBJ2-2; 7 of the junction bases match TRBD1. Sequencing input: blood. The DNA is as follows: TGTGCCAGCAGTCCCCAGGTTGACAGGGCTCACACCGGGGAGCTGTTTTTT. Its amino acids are CASSPQVDRAHTGELFF.